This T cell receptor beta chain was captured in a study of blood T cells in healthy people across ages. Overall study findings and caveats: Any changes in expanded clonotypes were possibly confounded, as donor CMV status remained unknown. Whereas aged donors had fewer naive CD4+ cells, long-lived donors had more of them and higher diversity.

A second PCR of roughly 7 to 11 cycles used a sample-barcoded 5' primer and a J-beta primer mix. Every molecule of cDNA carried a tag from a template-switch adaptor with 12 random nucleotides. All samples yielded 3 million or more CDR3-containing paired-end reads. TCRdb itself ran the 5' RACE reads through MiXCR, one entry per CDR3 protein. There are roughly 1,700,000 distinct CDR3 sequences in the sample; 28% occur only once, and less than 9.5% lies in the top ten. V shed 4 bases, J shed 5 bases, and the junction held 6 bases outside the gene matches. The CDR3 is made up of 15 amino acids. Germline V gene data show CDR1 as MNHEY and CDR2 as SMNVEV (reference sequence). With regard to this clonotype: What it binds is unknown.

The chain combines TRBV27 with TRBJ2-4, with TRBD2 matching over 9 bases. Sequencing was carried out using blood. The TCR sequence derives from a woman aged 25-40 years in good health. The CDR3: CASSSGGGGENIQYF. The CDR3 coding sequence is TGTGCCAGCAGTTCTGGTGGCGGGGGGGAAAACATTCAGTACTTC.